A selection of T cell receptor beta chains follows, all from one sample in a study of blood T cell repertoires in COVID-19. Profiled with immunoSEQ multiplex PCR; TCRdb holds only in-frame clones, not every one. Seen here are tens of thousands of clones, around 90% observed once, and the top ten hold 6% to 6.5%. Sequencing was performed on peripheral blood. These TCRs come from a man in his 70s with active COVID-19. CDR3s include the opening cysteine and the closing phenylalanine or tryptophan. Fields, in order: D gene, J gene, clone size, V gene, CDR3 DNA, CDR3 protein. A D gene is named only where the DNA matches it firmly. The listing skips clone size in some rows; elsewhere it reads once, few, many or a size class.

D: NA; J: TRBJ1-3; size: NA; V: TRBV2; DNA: TGTGCCAGCAGTGCTATGGTTGGTGGAAACACCATATATTTT; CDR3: CASSAMVGGNTIYF
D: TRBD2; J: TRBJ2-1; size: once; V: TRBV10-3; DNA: TGTGCCATCAGTGAGTCAGCGGGGGGGAATGATGAGCAGTTCTTC; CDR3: CAISESAGGNDEQFF
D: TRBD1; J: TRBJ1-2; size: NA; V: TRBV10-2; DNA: TGCGCCAGCAGTGACCCACAGGGGGCGCATGGCTACACCTTC; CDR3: CASSDPQGAHGYTF
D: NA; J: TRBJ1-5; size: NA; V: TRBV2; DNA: TGTGCCAGCAGTGGGAGTAACGACCAGCCCCAGCATTTT; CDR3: CASSGSNDQPQHF
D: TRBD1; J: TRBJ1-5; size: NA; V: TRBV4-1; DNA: TGCGCCAGCAGCCAAGGCGGGACAGGTCAGCCCCAGCATTTT; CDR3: CASSQGGTGQPQHF
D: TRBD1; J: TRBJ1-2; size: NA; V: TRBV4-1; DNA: TGCGCCAGCAGCCCCCACTTTGGGACAGGCGTCGAAGGCTACACCTTC; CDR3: CASSPHFGTGVEGYTF
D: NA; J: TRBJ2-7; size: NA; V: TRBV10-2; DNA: TGCGCCAGCAGTGGGGACACTTCATCTACCTACGAGCAGTACTTC; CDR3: CASSGDTSSTYEQYF
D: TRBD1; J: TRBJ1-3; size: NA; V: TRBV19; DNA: TGTGCCACTTCGACAGGGACTGGGAACACCATATATTTT; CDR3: CATSTGTGNTIYF
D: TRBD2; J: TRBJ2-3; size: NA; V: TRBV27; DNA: TGTGCCAGCAGTCCCCGGACGGGTAGCGGGAGCACAGATACGCAGTATTTT; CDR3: CASSPRTGSGSTDTQYF
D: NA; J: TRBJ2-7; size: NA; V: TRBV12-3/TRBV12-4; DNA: TGTGCCAGCAGTTTGGACAGTTACTACGAGCAGTACTTC; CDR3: CASSLDSYYEQYF
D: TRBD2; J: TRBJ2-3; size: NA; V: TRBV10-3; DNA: TGTGCCATCAGTGAATCGTTGTTAGCGGGGGCCACAGATACGCAGTATTTT; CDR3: CAISESLLAGATDTQYF
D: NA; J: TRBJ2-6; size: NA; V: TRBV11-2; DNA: TGTGCCAGCAGCCTGCTAATCACCGCTGGGGCCAACGTCCTGACTTTC; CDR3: CASSLLITAGANVLTF
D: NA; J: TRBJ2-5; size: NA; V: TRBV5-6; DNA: TGTGCCAGCAGCTTGGGAGCGTCAGAGACCCAGTACTTC; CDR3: CASSLGASETQYF
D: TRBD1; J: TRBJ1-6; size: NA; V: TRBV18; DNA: TGTGCCAGCTCACCCGGGACAGGGGATTCACCCCTCCACTTT; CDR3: CASSPGTGDSPLHF
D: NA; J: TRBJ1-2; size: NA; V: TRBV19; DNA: TGTGCCAGTAGTATGAGGGGGTCCGGCTACACCTTC; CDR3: CASSMRGSGYTF
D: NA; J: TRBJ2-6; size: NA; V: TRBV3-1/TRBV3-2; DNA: TGTGCCAGCAGCCAAGTTACTGGGGCCAACGTCCTGACTTTC; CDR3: CASSQVTGANVLTF